This T cell receptor (beta chain) emerged from a study of shared clonotypes between healthy human individuals. Findings and limits, study-wide: For sorted subsets, rarefaction showed incomplete sequencing despite large depth. Across subsets, estimated richness was generally greater for naive than for memory populations.

The naive CD8 subset, CD45RO-negative cells positively selected for CCR7, excluded terminally differentiated effector memory CD45RA+ cells. All participating donors were Caucasian adults from Nashville, Tennessee. Trimming at V came to 5 bases and at J to 5 bases, leaving 5 bases not matched to a gene. The CDR3 covers 13 residues. Germline V gene sequence: CDR1 MNHEY, CDR2 SMNVEV (reference sequence). Points on this clone: The target antigen is unknown.

Sequenced by immunoSEQ multiplex PCR; TCRdb stores in-frame clones only, minus some. The sample contains roughly 2,000,000 clones, about 95% of which appear only once. The sample was naive CD8+ T cells sorted from blood. V usage is TRBV27 and J usage is TRBJ1-1; 7 bases agree with TRBD1. This receptor was taken from a man aged 18 to 29 in good health. Here the CDR3 reads CASSQGEETEAFF. The CDR3 DNA reads as TGTGCCAGCAGTCAGGGGGAGGAGACTGAAGCTTTCTTT.